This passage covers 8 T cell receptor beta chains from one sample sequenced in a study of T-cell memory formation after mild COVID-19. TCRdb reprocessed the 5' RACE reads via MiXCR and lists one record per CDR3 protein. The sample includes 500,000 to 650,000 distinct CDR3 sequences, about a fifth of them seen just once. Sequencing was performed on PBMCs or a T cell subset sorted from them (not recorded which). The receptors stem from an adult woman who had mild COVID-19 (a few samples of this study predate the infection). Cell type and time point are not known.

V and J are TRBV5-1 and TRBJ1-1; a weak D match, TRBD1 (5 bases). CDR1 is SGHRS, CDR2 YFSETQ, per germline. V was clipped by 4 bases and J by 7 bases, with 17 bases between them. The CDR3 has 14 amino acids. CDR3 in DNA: TGCGCCAGCAGCCTCACCGGGACCATGCTTGAAGCTTTCTTT. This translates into CASSLTGTMLEAFF.

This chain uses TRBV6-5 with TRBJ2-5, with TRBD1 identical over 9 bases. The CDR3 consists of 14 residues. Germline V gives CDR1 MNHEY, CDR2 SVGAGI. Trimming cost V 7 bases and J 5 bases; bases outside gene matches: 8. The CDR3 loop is CASIPGTGMETQYF. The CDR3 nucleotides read TGTGCCAGCATTCCCGGGACAGGGATGGAGACCCAGTACTTC.

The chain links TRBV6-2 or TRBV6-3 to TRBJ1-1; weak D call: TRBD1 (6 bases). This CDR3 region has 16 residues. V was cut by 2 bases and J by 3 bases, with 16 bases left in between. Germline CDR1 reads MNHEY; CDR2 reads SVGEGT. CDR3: CASSYPRGRADTEAFF. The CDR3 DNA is TGTGCCAGCAGTTACCCCAGGGGACGGGCGGACACTGAAGCTTTCTTT.

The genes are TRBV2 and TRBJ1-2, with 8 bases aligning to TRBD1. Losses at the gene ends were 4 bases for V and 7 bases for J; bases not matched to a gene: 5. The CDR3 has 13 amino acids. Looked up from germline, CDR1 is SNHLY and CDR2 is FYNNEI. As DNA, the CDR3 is TGTGCCAGCAGTGGGACAGGGAGGAGTGGCTACACCTTC. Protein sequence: CASSGTGRSGYTF.

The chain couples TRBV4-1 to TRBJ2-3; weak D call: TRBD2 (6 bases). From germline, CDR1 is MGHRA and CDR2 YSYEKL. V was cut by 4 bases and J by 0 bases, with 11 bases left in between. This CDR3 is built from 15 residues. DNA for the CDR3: TGCGCCAGCAGCCTATCGGACTACAGCACAGATACGCAGTATTTT. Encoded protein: CASSLSDYSTDTQYF.

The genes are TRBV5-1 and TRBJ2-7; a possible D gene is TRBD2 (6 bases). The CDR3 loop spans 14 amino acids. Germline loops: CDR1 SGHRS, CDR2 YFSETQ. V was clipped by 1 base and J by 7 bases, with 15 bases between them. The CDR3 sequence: CASSLKGAGGEQYF. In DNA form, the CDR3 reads TGCGCCAGCAGCTTGAAAGGGGCCGGGGGAGAGCAGTACTTC.

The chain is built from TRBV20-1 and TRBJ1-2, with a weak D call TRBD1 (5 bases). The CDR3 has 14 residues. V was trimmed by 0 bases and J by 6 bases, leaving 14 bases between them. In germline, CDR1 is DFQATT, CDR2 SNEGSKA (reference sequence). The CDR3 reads CSAREYGGSNGYTF. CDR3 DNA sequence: TGCAGTGCTAGAGAGTATGGGGGGAGTAATGGCTACACCTTC.

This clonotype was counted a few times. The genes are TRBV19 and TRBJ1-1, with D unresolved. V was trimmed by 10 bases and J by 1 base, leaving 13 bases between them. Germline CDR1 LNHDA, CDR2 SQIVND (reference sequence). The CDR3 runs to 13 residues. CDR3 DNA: TGTGCCACTGGAAGGTTGGGGAACACTGAAGCTTTCTTT. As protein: CATGRLGNTEAFF.